Following are 5 T cell receptor beta chains from one sample sequenced in a study of tumor and adjacent non-tumor tissue in lung cancer. Three rounds of nested PCR, following a modified ARM-PCR protocol, produced the TCRbeta library. From the multiplex PCR reads, TCRdb called clonotypes with MiXCR, one entry per CDR3 protein. The sample lists about 98,000 distinct CDR3 sequences, about 80% occurring once. No cell sorting was done before RNA was extracted from the tissue. Distant lung tissue was collected more than 3 cm away from the tumor edge. The sample consisted of distant non-tumor lung tissue. The receptors stem from a man in his sixties with small cell lung cancer.

The chain has TRBV11-1 and TRBJ2-1, with 11 nucleotides matching TRBD2. The germline V gene has CDR1 SGHAT and CDR2 FQDESV (reference sequence). The V gene end was trimmed by 7 bases and the J gene end by 7 bases; junction bases not matched to a gene: 18. The CDR3 consists of 18 residues. The CDR3 is CASNSESGTSGSGNEQFF. CDR3 bases: TGTGCCAGCAACTCAGAATCGGGGACTAGCGGAAGTGGTAATGAGCAGTTCTTC.

CDR3 sequence: CASRWLGESGNTIYF. CDR3 nucleotide sequence: TGCGCCAGCAGATGGCTTGGAGAATCTGGAAACACCATATATTTT. The chain carries TRBV5-1 and TRBJ1-3, with D hard to call. Trimming took 5 bases from V and 1 from J, leaving 13 bases between them. CDR3 length equals 15 residues. Germline V gene lookup returns CDR1 SGHRS and CDR2 YFSETQ.

The sample holds one count of this clonotype. DNA for the CDR3: TGTGCCATCTCGGGCAGCGGGACAGAGTCGGGAGAGCAGTACTTC. This codes for CAISGSGTESGEQYF. The genes are TRBV28 and TRBJ2-7; the D gene could be TRBD1 or TRBD2 (7 bases each). Germline-derived CDR1 and CDR2 are MDHEN and SYDVKM. The CDR3 consists of 15 residues. V lost 10 bases and J 7 bases, leaving 26 bases between the germline ends.

With respect to this clonotype: One end of the junction varies from germline; a read error may be responsible. The chain has TRBV11-2 and TRBJ2-2, with D possibly TRBD2 on 6 matching bases. This CDR3 contains 16 residues. In germline, CDR1 is SGHAT, CDR2 FQNNGV. This chain's CDR3 is CASSPRGGTNTGELLF. The CDR3 DNA follows: TGTGCCAGCAGCCCACGGGGCGGGACGAACACCGGGGAGCTGTTGTTT.

As to this clonotype: One end of the junction does not line up with germline, which may come from a read error. The genes are TRBV4-2 and TRBJ2-2, with D tentatively TRBD2 (5 bases). This CDR3 comprises 16 residues. CDR1 and CDR2 (germline): LGHNA, YNFKEQ. Written as DNA, the CDR3 is TGTGCCAGCAGCCAGGACTTGAGGGCCAACACCGTGGAGCTGTTTTTT. This codes for CASSQDLRANTVELFF.